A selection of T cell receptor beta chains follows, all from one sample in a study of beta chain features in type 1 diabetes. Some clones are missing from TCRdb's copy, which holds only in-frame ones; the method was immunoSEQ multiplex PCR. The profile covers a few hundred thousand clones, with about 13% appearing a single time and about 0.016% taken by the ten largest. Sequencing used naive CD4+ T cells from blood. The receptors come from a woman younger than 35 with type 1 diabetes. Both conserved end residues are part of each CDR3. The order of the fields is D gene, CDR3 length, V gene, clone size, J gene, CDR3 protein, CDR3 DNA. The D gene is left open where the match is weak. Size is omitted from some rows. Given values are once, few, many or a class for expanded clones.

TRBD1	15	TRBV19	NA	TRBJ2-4	CASGRLLDRADIQYF	TGTGCCAGTGGCAGACTTTTGGACAGGGCTGACATTCAGTACTTC
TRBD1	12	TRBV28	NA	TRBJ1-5	CASSSGGQPQHF	TGTGCCAGCAGTTCAGGGGGTCAGCCCCAGCATTTT
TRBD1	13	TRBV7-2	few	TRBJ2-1	CASRFTGGDEQFF	TGTGCCAGCAGGTTTACAGGGGGCGATGAGCAGTTCTTC
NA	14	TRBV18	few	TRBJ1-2	CASSPNTSRYGYTF	TGTGCCAGCTCACCGAACACCTCTCGATATGGCTACACCTTC
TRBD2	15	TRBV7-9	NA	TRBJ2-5	CASSRSGSGAETQYF	TGTGCCAGCAGCCGCAGTGGTAGCGGGGCTGAGACCCAGTACTTC
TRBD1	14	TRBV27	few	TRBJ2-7	CASSPRTGRYEQYF	TGTGCCAGCAGTCCCCGGACAGGGAGGTACGAGCAGTACTTC
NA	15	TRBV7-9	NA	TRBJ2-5	CASSLSAGAGGTQYF	TGTGCCAGCAGCTTGTCAGCGGGAGCAGGGGGGACCCAGTACTTC
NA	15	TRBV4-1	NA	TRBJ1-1	CASSAGGGTTAEAFF	TGCGCCAGCAGCGCCGGGGGAGGGACAACTGCCGAAGCTTTCTTT
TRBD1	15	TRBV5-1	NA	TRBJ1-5	CASSPGGQGNQPQHF	TGCGCCAGCAGCCCGGGGGGACAGGGGAATCAGCCCCAGCATTTT
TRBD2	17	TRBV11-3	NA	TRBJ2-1	CASSLGGLAGLYNEQFF	TGTGCCAGCAGCTTAGGAGGTCTAGCGGGACTCTACAATGAGCAGTTCTTC
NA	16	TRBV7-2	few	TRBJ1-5	CASSLDPNSYNQPQHF	TGTGCCAGCAGCTTAGATCCCAACAGCTACAATCAGCCCCAGCATTTT
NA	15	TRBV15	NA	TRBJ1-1	CATSSATTEGAEAFF	TGTGCCACCAGCAGCGCAACGACAGAAGGGGCTGAAGCTTTCTTT
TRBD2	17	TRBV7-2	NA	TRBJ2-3	CASSSREIAGGGDTQYF	TGTGCCAGCAGCTCTAGGGAAATAGCGGGGGGGGGAGATACGCAGTATTTT
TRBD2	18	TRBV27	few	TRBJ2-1	CASSLVEAGLAGYNEQFF	TGTGCCAGCAGTTTAGTGGAAGCGGGACTAGCGGGATACAATGAGCAGTTCTTC
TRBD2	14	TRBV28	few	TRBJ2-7	CASRGTSGIGEQYF	TGTGCCAGCAGAGGGACTAGCGGGATAGGGGAGCAGTACTTC
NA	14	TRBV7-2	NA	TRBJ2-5	CASSPTWGQETQYF	TGTGCCAGCAGCCCCACGTGGGGGCAGGAGACCCAGTACTTC
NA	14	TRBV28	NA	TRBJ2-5	CASSREWRVKTQYF	TGTGCCAGCAGCCGGGAGTGGAGGGTGAAGACCCAGTACTTC
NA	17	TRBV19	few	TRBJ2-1	CASSTASARAGYNEQFF	TGTGCCAGTAGTACAGCGTCCGCGAGGGCCGGCTACAATGAGCAGTTCTTC
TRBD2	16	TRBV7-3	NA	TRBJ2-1	CASSSSLAGDRNEQFF	TGTGCCAGCAGCTCTTCCTTAGCGGGAGATCGGAATGAGCAGTTCTTC
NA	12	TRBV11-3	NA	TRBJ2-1	CASSLVGNEQFF	TGTGCCAGCAGCTTAGTCGGCAATGAGCAGTTCTTC
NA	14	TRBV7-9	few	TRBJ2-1	CASSLLVTVNEQFF	TGTGCCAGCAGCTTATTAGTCACGGTCAATGAGCAGTTCTTC
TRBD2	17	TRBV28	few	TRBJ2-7	CASSFEKGLAGTYEQYF	TGTGCCAGCAGTTTCGAAAAGGGACTAGCGGGGACCTACGAGCAGTACTTC
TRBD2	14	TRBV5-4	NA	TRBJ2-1	CASSPPTSGRTKFF	TGTGCCAGCAGCCCCCCCACTAGCGGGAGAACGAAGTTCTTC
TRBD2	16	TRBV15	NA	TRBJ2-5	CATSRGASGIGETQYF	TGTGCCACCAGCAGAGGGGCTAGCGGGATCGGCGAGACCCAGTACTTC
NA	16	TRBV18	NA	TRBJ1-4	CASSPVTGATNEKLFF	TGTGCCAGCTCACCAGTTACGGGGGCAACTAATGAAAAACTGTTTTTT
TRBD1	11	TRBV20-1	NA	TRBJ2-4	CSAQQGNIQYF	TGCAGTGCTCAACAGGGGAACATTCAGTACTTC
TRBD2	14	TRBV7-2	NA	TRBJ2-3	CASSFGLASDTQYF	TGTGCCAGCAGCTTCGGACTAGCGTCCGATACGCAGTATTTT
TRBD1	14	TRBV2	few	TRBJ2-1	CASRDRVRNNEQFF	TGTGCCAGCCGGGACAGGGTCCGGAACAATGAGCAGTTCTTC
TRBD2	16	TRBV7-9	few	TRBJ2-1	CASSFMAGGPNNEQFF	TGTGCCAGCAGCTTTATGGCGGGAGGGCCGAACAATGAGCAGTTCTTC
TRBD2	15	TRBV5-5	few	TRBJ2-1	CASSPGLAYYNEQFF	TGTGCCAGCAGCCCTGGACTAGCTTACTACAATGAGCAGTTCTTC
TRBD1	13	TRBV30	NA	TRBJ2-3	CAWGQGVVDTQYF	TGTGCCTGGGGACAGGGCGTGGTAGATACGCAGTATTTT
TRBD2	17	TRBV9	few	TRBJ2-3	CASSTRTSGYLTDTQYF	TGTGCCAGCAGCACTCGGACTAGCGGGTACCTGACAGATACGCAGTATTTT
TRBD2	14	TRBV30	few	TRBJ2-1	CAWSMGGSYNEQFF	TGTGCCTGGAGTATGGGGGGGTCCTACAATGAGCAGTTCTTC
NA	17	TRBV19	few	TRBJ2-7	CASSRRAGRTGSYEQYF	TGTGCCAGTAGTAGACGGGCCGGGAGAACGGGGTCCTACGAGCAGTACTTC
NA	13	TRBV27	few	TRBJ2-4	CASSLSDPHIQYF	TGTGCCAGCAGTTTGAGTGATCCCCACATTCAGTACTTC
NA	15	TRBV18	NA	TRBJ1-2	CASSPADGGSYGYTF	TGTGCCAGCTCACCGGCGGACGGGGGGAGCTATGGCTACACCTTC
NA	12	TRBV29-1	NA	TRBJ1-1	CSGTGRGTEAFF	TGCAGCGGTACAGGGAGGGGGACTGAAGCTTTCTTT
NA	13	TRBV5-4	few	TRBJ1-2	CASSLGAARGYTF	TGTGCCAGCAGCTTGGGGGCAGCCCGTGGGTACACCTTC
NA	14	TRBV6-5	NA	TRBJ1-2	CASTSSLGQHGYTF	TGTGCCAGCACCTCATCATTAGGACAGCATGGCTACACCTTC
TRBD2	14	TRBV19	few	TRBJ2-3	CASSMGGLADTQYF	TGTGCCAGTAGTATGGGGGGACTAGCAGATACGCAGTATTTT
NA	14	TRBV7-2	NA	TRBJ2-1	CASSLALRDNEQFF	TGTGCCAGCAGCCTAGCCCTGAGGGACAATGAGCAGTTCTTC
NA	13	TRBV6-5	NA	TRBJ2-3	CASSSSSTDTQYF	TGTGCCAGCAGCTCAAGCAGCACAGATACGCAGTATTTT
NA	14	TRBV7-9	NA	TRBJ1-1	CASSFRGGDTEAFF	TGTGCCAGCAGCTTCCGCGGAGGGGACACTGAAGCTTTCTTT
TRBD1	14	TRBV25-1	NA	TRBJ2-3	CASRWTGSADTQYF	TGTGCCAGCCGGTGGACAGGGTCGGCAGATACGCAGTATTTT
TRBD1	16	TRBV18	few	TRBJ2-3	CASSATQGAGTDTQYF	TGTGCCAGCTCAGCGACTCAGGGGGCCGGCACAGATACGCAGTATTTT
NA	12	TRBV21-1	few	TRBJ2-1	CASILIPREQFF	TGTGCCAGCATCTTGATACCCCGGGAGCAGTTCTTC
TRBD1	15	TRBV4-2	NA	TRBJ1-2	CASSRTSGGYYGYTF	TGTGCCAGCAGCCGAACCTCAGGGGGCTACTATGGCTACACCTTC
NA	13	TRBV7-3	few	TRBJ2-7	CAVFRGFYYEQYF	TGTGCCGTTTTTAGGGGGTTTTACTACGAGCAGTACTTC
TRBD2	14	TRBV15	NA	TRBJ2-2	CATSSRLATGELFF	TGTGCCACCAGCTCTCGACTAGCTACCGGGGAGCTGTTTTTT
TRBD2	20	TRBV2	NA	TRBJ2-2	CASSGGRGLRAGDGTGELFF	TGTGCCAGCAGTGGGGGACGTGGGTTGAGAGCGGGAGATGGCACCGGGGAGCTGTTTTTT
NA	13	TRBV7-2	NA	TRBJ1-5	CASSSHRAPRRHF	TGTGCCAGCAGCTCCCACCGCGCGCCAAGGAGGCATTTT
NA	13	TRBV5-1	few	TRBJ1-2	CASSLAGNYGYTF	TGCGCCAGCAGCCTCGCAGGGAACTATGGCTACACCTTC
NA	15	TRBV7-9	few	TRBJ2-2	CASSFGGRDTGELFF	TGTGCCAGCAGCTTCGGGGGGCGGGACACCGGGGAGCTGTTTTTT